This T cell receptor beta chain was identified during a study of early T cells in non-severe SARS-CoV-2 infection (dated by TCRdb to about 2021). As for the study more broadly: Because TCR sequencing was done on bulk RNA from unsorted whole blood, the alpha and beta chains could not be paired.

The library relied on 5' RACE. This sample was sequenced with a NextSeq 500. Unique molecular identifiers were attached to individual cDNA molecules in the TCR library protocol so that sequencing error and PCR bias could be corrected. Sequencing covered both TCR alpha and beta chains, and within each sample the abundances of alpha and beta sequences were tightly co-correlated. In the source study's methods: V gene, J gene and CDR3 annotation of TCR sequences was performed with Decombinator V4. Expanded TCRs were defined as changing significantly between any two time points under a Poisson model with p below 0.0001. TCR abundances were normalised to the total number of TCRs sequenced per sample and expressed as counts per million. MAIT TCRs were defined by TRAV1-2 paired with TRAJ12, TRAJ20 or TRAJ33, and iNKT TCRs by TRAV10 paired with TRAJ18. VDJdb, accessed 1 November 2021, was searched for CMV, EBV and SARS-CoV-2 annotated TCRs, excluding TCRs annotated for multiple antigens. The public sequencing data were trimmed at Q25 with fastp and processed into clonotypes with MiXCR by TCRdb, which kept only in-frame beta chains. All rows with the same CDR3 protein become a single entry with the most common DNA and genes. TCRdb's processing, not the study's, gives the V and J calls here. For this sample the table gives tens of thousands of distinct CDR3 sequences, of which around 5.1% were detected only once. About 4.7% of the sample goes to the ten largest clones.

Study-wide conclusions, independent of this receptor: Matching against VDJdb was skewed toward anti-spike CD8 responses, likely underestimated virus-specific expansions, and missed private and CD4 specificities.

This clonotype was detected many times. Its antigen has not been determined. Base qualities are not at hand, and no much larger clone is one base apart. This was a case-control study nested in a cohort of healthcare workers in London, UK, who had nasopharyngeal swab PCR tests and blood samples taken every week. Healthcare workers were recruited during the week of the UK lockdown, between 23 and 31 March 2020, and followed weekly for up to roughly 15 weeks. Counted from cysteine to phenylalanine, this CDR3 has 16 amino acids. Here the CDR3 DNA is all that survives: 48 bases in frame from base 1. The germline V gene (reference sequence) yields LNHDA for CDR1 and SQIVND for CDR2. Here V drops 7 bases and J drops 5 bases, and the junction holds 13 bases not matched to any gene.

The TCR was taken from an adult who was a healthcare worker with PCR-confirmed SARS-CoV-2 infection or an uninfected control (not recorded which). The material sequenced was whole blood, taken at baseline. The sequence joins TRBV19 to TRBJ2-1; TRBD2 matches 8 bases in the middle. The DNA sequence is given as TGTGCCAGTATTTCCAACGCGGGGGGCACCCACAATGAGCAGTTCTTC. Translated, this gives CASISNAGGTHNEQFF.